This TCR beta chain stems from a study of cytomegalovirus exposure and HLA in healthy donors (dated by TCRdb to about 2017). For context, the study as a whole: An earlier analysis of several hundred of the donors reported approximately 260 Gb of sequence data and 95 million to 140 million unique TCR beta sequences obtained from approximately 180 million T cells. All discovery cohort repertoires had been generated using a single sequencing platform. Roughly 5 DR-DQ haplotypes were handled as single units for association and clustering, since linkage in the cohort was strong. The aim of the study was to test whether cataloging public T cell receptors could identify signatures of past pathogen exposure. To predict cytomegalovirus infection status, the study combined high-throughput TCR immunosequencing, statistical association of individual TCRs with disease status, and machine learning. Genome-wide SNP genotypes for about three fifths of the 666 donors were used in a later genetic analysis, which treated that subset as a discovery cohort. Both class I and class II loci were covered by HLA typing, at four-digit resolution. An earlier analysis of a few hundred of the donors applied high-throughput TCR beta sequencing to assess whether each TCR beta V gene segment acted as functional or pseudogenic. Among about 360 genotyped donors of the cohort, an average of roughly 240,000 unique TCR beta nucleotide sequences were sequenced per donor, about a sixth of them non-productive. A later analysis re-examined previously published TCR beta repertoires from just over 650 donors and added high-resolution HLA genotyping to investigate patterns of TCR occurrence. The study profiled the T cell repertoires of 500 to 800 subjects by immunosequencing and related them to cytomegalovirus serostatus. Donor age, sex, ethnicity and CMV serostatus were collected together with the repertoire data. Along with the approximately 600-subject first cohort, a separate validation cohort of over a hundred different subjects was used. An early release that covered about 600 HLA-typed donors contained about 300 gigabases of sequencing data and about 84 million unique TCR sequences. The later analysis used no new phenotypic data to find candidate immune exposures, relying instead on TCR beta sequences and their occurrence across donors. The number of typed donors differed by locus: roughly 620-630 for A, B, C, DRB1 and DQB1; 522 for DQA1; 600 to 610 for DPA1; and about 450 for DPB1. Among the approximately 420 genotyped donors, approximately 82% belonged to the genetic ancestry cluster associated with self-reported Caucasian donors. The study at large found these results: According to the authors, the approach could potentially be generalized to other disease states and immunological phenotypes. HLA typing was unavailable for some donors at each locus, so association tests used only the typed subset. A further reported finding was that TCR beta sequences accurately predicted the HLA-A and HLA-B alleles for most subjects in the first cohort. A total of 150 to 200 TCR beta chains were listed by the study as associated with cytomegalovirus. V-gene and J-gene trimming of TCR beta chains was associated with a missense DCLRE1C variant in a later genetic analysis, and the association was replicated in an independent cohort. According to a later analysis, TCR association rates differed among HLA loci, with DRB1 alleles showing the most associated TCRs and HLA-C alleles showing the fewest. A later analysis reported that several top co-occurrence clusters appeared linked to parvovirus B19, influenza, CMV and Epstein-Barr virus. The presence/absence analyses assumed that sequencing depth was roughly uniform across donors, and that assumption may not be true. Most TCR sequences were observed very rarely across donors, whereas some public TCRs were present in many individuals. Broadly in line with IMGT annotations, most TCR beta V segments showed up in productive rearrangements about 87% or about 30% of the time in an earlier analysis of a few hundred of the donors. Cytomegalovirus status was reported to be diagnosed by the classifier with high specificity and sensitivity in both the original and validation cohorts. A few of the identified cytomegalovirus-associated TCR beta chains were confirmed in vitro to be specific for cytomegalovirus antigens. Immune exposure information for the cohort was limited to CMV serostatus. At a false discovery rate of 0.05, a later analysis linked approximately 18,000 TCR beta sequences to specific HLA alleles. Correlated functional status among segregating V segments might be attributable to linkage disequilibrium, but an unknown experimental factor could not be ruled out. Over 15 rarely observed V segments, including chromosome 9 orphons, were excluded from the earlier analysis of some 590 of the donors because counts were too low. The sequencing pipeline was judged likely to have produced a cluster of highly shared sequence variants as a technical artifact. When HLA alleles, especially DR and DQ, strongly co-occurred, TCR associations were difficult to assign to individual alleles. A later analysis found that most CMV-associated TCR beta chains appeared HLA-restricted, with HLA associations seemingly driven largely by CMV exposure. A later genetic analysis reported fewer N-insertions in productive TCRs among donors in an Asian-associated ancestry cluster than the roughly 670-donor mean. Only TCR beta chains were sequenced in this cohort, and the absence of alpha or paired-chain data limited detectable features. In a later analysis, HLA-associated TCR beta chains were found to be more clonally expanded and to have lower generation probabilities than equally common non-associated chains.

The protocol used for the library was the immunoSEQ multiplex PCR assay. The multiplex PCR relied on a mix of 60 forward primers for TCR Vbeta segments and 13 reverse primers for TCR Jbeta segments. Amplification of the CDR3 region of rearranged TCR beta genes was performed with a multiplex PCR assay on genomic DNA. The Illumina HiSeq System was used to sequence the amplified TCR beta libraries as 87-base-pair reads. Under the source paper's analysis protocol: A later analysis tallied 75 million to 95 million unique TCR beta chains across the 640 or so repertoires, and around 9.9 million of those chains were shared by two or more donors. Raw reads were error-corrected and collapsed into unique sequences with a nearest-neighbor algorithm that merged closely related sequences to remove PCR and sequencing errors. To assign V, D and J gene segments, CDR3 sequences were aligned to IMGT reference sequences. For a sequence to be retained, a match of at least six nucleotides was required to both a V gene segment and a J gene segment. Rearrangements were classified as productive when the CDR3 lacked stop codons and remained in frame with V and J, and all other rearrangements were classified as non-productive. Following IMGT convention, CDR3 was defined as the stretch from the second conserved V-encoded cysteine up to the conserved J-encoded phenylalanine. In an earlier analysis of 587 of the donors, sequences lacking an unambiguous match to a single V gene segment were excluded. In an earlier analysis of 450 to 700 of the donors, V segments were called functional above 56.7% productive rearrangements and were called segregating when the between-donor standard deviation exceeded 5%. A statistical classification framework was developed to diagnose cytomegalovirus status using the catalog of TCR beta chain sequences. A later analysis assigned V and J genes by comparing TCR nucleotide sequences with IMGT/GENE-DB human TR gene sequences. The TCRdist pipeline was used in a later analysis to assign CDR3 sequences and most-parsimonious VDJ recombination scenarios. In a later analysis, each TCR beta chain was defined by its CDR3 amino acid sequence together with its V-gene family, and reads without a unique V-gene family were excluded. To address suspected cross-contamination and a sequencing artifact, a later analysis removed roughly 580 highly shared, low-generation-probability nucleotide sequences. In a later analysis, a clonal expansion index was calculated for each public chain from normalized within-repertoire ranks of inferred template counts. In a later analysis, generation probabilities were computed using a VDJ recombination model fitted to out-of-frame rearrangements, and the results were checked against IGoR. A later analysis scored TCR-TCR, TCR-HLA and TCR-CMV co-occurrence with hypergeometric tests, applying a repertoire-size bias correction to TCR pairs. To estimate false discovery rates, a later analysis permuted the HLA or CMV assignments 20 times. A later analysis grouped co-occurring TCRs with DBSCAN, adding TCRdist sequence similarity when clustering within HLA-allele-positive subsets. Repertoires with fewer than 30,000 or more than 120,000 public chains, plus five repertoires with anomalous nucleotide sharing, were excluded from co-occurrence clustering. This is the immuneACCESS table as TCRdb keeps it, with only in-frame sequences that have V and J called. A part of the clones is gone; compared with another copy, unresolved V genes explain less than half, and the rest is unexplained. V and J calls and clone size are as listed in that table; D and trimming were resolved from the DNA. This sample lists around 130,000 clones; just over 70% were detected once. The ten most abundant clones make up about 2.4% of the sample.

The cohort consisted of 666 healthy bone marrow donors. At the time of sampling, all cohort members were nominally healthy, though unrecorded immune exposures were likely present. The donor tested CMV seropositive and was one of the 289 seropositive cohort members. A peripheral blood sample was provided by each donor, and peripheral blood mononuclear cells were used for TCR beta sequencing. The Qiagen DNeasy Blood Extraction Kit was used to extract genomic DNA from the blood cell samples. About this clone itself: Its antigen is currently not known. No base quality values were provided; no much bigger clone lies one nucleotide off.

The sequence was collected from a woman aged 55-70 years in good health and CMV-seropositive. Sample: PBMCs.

The CDR3 has the sequence CASSLVRASGGDTQYF. The nucleotide sequence is given as TGTGCCAGCAGCTTAGTAAGGGCTAGCGGGGGGGATACGCAGTATTTT. The chain employs TRBV11-2 and TRBJ2-3, with 11 central nucleotides matching TRBD2. V loses 1 base at its end and J loses 6 bases; junction bases beyond the gene matches: 6. The germline V gene sets CDR1 to SGHAT and CDR2 to FQNNGV. Counted from cysteine to phenylalanine, this CDR3 has 16 amino acids. The DNA shown is the 48-base CDR3, in frame from base 1.